The 13 T cell receptor beta chains below all came from one sample that was sequenced in a study of T cell responses to AZD1222 COVID-19 vaccine. TCRdb's copy holds only in-frame clones and misses some; the assay was immunoSEQ multiplex PCR. The sample lists some 250,000 clones, almost 95% occurring once. Sample: peripheral blood, taken 28 days after the second AZD1222 dose. The receptors stem from an adult who received the AZD1222 COVID-19 vaccine.

V usage is TRBV11-3 and J usage is TRBJ2-1; D gene ambiguous. This CDR3 region has 14 residues. Germline V gene sequence: CDR1 SGHNT, CDR2 YENEEA. V dropped 0 bases and J dropped 0 bases, with 3 bases sitting between them. CDR3: CASSLDFSYNEQFF. Here the CDR3 DNA reads TGTGCCAGCAGCTTAGATTTCTCCTACAATGAGCAGTTCTTC.

This chain links TRBV9 with TRBJ1-1; no clear D gene. The CDR3 is 14 residues long. Trimming removed 0 bases from V and 4 bases from J, with 10 bases in between. Looked up from germline, CDR1 is SGDLS and CDR2 is YYNGEE. CDR3: CASSVVQRATEAFF. CDR3 nucleotide sequence: TGTGCCAGCAGCGTAGTACAGCGAGCCACTGAAGCTTTCTTT.

The chain recombines TRBV7-3 with TRBJ1-1; D is ambiguous. V lost 3 bases and J lost 1, with 9 bases in between. This CDR3 region has 14 residues. Germline V gene data show CDR1 as SGHTA and CDR2 as FQGTGA. This CDR3 reads CASSLGSGNTEAFF. CDR3 nucleotides: TGTGCCAGCAGCTTGGGGTCAGGGAACACTGAAGCTTTCTTT.

The chain recombines TRBV5-1 with TRBJ1-1; D not resolved. V was clipped by 4 bases and J by 1 base, with 8 bases between them. Germline V CDR1 and CDR2: SGHRS, YFSETQ. The CDR3 totals 13 residues. DNA for the CDR3: TGCGCCAGCAGCATAGACACGAACACTGAAGCTTTCTTT. Its translation: CASSIDTNTEAFF.

The chain recombines TRBV28 with TRBJ2-5, with 12 positions matching TRBD2. The germline gives CDR1 MDHEN, CDR2 SYDVKM. The CDR3 runs 16 residues. The trim removed 6 bases at V and 0 bases at J, leaving 5 bases unmatched. The DNA of the CDR3 is TGTGCCAGCAGCCTCACTAGCGGGGGGTACCAAGAGACCCAGTACTTC. Encoded protein: CASSLTSGGYQETQYF. The full variable domain, completed using reference TRBV28 and TRBJ2-5, is DVKVTQSSRYLVKRTGEKVFLECVQDMDHENMFWYRQDPGLGLRLIYFSYDVKMKEKGDIPEGYSVSREKKERFSLILESASTNQTSMYLCASSLTSGGYQETQYFGPGTRLLVL.

The rearrangement uses TRBV7-2 and TRBJ2-2; TRBD2 aligns across 12 bases. The CDR3 length is 16 residues. After removal of 5 bases from V and 7 bases from J, the junction contained 8 bases not matched to a gene. Germline CDR1 SGHTA, CDR2 FQGNSA. CDR3 bases: TGTGCCAGCAGCAACCAACTAGCGGGAGGAATCGGGGAGCTGTTTTTT. Its protein product is CASSNQLAGGIGELFF.

The chain joins TRBV12-3 or TRBV12-4 to TRBJ1-1, with TRBD1 as a possible D gene (5 bases). The V end was cut by 3 bases, the J end by 8 bases, with 13 bases between. The CDR3 contains 13 residues. CDR3 coding DNA: TGTGCCAGCAGTTTGGGGGTCGAGGGCGAAGCTTTCTTT. Its protein product is CASSLGVEGEAFF.

V is TRBV6-5 and J is TRBJ2-7; 7 bases agree with TRBD1. Per the germline V gene, CDR1 is MNHEY and CDR2 is SVGAGI. The CDR3 runs 14 residues. After removal of 2 bases from V and 0 bases from J, the junction contained 1 base not matched to a gene. The CDR3 reads CASSYGTDSYEQYF. CDR3 nucleotides: TGTGCCAGCAGTTACGGGACAGACTCCTACGAGCAGTACTTC.

V usage is TRBV5-5 and J usage is TRBJ1-2; a possible D gene is TRBD1 (6 bases). The CDR3 totals 15 residues. V dropped 0 bases and J dropped 0 bases, with 9 bases sitting between them. Looked up from germline, CDR1 is SGHKS and CDR2 is YYEKEE (reference sequence). The CDR3 nucleotides read TGTGCCAGCAGCTTGGATACAGGGTCTAACTATGGCTACACCTTC. Translating it yields CASSLDTGSNYGYTF.

The chain carries TRBV7-9 and TRBJ2-2, with no clear D. This CDR3 region has 17 residues. V was shortened by 5 bases and J by 0 bases, with 16 bases between the two germline ends. The germline V gene has CDR1 SEHNR and CDR2 FQNEAQ (reference sequence). Here the CDR3 reads CASSPNVQAANTGELFF. CDR3 coding DNA: TGTGCCAGCAGCCCTAACGTCCAGGCCGCGAACACCGGGGAGCTGTTTTTT.

J is TRBJ2-5 and V is TRBV5-1; D remains unclear. This CDR3 region has 14 residues. The germline V gene has CDR1 SGHRS and CDR2 YFSETQ. V was trimmed by 4 bases and J by 5 bases, leaving 15 bases between them. CDR3 region: CASSPSDGVETQYF. CDR3 nucleotides: TGCGCCAGCAGCCCATCTGATGGGGTGGAGACCCAGTACTTC.

The rearrangement links TRBV28 to TRBJ2-7, with D perhaps matching TRBD2 (6 bases). Germline loops: CDR1 MDHEN, CDR2 SYDVKM. The ends were cut back, 1 base at V and 2 bases at J, with 9 bases in the middle. The CDR3 is 14 amino acids. CDR3 in DNA: TGTGCCAGCAGTTTATCCGGGAGCGCCTACGAGCAGTACTTC. It specifies CASSLSGSAYEQYF. The full variable domain, rest sourced from reference TRBV28 and TRBJ2-7, is DVKVTQSSRYLVKRTGEKVFLECVQDMDHENMFWYRQDPGLGLRLIYFSYDVKMKEKGDIPEGYSVSREKKERFSLILESASTNQTSMYLCASSLSGSAYEQYFGPGTRLTVT.

The J gene is TRBJ1-3, the V gene TRBV18; 9 nucleotides align to TRBD1. CDR3 length: 15 amino acids. The ends lost 3 bases at V and 2 bases at J; junction bases unmatched: 2. CDR1 is KGHSH, CDR2 LQKENI, per germline. The CDR3 bases are TGTGCCAGCTCACCGAACAGGGGGCCTGGAAACACCATATATTTT. Translation: CASSPNRGPGNTIYF.